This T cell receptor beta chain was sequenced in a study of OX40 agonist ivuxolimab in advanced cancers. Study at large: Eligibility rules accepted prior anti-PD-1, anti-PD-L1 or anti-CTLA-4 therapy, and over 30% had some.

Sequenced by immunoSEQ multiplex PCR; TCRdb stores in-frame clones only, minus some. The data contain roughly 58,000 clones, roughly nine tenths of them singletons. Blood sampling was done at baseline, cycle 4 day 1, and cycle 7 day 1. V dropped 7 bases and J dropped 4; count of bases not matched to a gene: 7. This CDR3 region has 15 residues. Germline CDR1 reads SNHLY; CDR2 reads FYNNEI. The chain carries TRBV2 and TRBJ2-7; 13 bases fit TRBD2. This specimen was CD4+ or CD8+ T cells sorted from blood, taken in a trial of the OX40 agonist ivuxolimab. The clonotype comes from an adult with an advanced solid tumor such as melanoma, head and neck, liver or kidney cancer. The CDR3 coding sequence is TGTGCCAGCAACGAAGGACTAGCGGGAGTTTACGAGCAGTACTTC. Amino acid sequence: CASNEGLAGVYEQYF.